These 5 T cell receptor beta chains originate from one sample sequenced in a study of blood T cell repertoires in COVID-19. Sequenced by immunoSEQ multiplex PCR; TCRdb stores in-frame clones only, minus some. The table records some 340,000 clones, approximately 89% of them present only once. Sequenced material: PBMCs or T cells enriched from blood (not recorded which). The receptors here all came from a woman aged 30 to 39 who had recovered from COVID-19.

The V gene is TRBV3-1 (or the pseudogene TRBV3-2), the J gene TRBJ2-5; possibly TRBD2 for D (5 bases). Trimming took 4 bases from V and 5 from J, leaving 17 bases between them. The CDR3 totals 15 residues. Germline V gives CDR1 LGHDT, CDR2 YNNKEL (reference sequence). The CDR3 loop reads CASSPMPLGGETQYF. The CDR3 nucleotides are TGTGCCAGCAGCCCAATGCCCCTGGGCGGGGAGACCCAGTACTTC.

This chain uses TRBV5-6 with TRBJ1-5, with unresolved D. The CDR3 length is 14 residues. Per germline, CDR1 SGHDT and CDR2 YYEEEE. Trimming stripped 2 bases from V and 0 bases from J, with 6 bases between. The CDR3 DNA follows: TGTGCCAGCAGCTTAATACATAGCAATCAGCCCCAGCATTTT. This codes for CASSLIHSNQPQHF.

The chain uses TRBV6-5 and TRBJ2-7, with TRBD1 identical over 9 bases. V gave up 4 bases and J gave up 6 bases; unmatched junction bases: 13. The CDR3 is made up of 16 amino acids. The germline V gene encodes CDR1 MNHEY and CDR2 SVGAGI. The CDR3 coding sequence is TGTGCCAGCAGTTCCAGGGACAGGGTTAGTTCCACCGAGCAGTACTTC. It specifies CASSSRDRVSSTEQYF.

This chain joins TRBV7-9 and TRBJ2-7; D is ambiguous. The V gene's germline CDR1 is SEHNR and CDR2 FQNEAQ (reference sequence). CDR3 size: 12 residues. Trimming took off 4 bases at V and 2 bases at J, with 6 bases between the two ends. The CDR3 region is CASSSDTYEQYF. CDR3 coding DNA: TGTGCCAGCAGCTCAGACACCTACGAGCAGTACTTC.

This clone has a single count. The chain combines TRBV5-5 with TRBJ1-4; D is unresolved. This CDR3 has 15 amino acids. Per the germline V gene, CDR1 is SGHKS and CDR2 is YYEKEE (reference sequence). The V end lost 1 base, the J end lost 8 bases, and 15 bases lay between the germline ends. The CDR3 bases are TGTGCCAGCAGCTTGACCCCTCAGCCGGGAGAAAAACTGTTTTTT. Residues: CASSLTPQPGEKLFF.